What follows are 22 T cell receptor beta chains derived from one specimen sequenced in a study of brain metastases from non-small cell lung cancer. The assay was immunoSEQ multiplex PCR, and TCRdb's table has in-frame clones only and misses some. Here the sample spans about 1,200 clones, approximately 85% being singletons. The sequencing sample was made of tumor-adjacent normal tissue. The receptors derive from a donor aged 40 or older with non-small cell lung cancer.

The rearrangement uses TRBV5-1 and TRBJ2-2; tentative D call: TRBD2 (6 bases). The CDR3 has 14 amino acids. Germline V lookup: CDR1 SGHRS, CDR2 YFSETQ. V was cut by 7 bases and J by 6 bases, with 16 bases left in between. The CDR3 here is CASAEGGASGELFF. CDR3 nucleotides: TGCGCCAGCGCCGAAGGAGGGGCCTCCGGGGAGCTGTTTTTT.

This CDR3 reads CASARSSGNTIYF. The CDR3 coding sequence is TGTGCCAGCGCGAGAAGCTCTGGAAACACCATATATTTT. The V call is TRBV6-5, the J call TRBJ1-3, with D unresolved. V was cut by 8 bases and J by 0 bases, with 8 bases left in between. CDR3 length equals 13 residues. The germline CDR1 and CDR2 sequences are MNHEY and SVGAGI.

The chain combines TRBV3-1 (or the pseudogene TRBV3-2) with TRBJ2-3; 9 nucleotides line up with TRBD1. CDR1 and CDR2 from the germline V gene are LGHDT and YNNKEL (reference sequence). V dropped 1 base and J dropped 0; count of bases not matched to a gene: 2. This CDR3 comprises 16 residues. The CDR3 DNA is TGTGCCAGCAGCCAAGTAGGACAGGGGAGCACAGATACGCAGTATTTT. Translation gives CASSQVGQGSTDTQYF.

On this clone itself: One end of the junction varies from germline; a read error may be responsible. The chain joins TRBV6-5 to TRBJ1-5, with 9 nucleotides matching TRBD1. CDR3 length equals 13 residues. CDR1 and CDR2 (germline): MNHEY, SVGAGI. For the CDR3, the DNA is TGTGCCAGCGGACAGGGGAGCAATCAGTCCCAGCATTTT. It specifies CASGQGSNQSQHF.

CDR3 in DNA: TGTGCCATCAGCGGAGGACAGGGGGCAAGGGTGGATGAGCAGTTCTTC. Translation gives CAISGGQGARVDEQFF. This sequence joins TRBV10-3 and TRBJ2-1, with 11 nucleotides matching TRBD1. This CDR3 spans 16 amino acids. V was pared by 6 bases and J by 8 bases, with 12 bases of the junction left unmatched. Germline lookup yields CDR1 ENHRY and CDR2 SYGVKD.

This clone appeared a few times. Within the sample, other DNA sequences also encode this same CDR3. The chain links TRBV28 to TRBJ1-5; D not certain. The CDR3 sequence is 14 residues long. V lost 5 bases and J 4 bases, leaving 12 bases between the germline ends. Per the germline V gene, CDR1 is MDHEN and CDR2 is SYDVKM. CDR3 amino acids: CASSPSQLNQPQHF. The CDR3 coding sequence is TGTGCCAGCAGTCCTTCGCAGCTTAATCAGCCCCAGCATTTT. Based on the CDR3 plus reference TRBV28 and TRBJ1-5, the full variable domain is DVKVTQSSRYLVKRTGEKVFLECVQDMDHENMFWYRQDPGLGLRLIYFSYDVKMKEKGDIPEGYSVSREKKERFSLILESASTNQTSMYLCASSPSQLNQPQHFGDGTRLSIL.

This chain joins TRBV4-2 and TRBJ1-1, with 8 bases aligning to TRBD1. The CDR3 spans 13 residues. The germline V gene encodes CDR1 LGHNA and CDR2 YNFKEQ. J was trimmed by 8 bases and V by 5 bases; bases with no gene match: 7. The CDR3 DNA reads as TGTGCCAGCAGCGAGACAGGGGTAGCGGAAGCTTTCTTT. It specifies CASSETGVAEAFF.

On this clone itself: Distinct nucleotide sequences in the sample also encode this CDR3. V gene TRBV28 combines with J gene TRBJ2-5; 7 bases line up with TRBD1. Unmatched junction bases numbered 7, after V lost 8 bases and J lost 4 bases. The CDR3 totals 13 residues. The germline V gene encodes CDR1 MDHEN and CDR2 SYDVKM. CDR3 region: CASLLRDRETQYF. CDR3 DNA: TGTGCCAGCTTGCTCCGGGACAGAGAGACCCAGTACTTC.

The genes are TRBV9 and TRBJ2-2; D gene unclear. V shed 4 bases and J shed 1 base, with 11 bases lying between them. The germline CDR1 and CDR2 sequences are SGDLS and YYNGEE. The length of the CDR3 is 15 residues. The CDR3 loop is CASSLIDGNTGELFF. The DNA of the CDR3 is TGTGCCAGCAGCCTCATAGATGGGAACACCGGGGAGCTGTTTTTT.

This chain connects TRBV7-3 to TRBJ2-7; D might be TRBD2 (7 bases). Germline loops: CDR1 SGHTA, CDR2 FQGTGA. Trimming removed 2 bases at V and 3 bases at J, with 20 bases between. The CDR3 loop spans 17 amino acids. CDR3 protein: CASSLGVLGGAHYEQYF. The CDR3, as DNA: TGTGCCAGCAGCTTAGGGGTTTTAGGGGGGGCCCACTACGAGCAGTACTTC.

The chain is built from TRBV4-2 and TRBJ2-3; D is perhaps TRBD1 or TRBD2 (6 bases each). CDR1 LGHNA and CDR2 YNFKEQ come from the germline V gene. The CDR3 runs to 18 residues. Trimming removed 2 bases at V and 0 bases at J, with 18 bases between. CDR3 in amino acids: CASSQFLLGGLSTDTQYF. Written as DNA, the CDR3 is TGTGCCAGCAGCCAATTCCTTCTAGGGGGACTTAGCACAGATACGCAGTATTTT.

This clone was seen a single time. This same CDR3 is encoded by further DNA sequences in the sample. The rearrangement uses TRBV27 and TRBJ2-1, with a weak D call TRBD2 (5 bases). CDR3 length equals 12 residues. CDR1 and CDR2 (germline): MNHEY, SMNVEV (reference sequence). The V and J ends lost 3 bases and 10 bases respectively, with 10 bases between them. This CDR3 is CASSFLPGEQFF. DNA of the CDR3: TGTGCCAGCAGTTTCCTACCGGGAGAGCAGTTCTTC.

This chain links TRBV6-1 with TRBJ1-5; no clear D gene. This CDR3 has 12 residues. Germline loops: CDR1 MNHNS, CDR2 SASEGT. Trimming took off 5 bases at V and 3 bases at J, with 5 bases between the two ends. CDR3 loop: CASSLDNQPQHF. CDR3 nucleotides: TGTGCCAGCAGTTTGGACAATCAGCCCCAGCATTTT.

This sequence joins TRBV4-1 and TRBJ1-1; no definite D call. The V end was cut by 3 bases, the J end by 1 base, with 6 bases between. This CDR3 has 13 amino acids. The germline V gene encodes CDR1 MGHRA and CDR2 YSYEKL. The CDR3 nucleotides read TGCGCCAGCAGCCAGCAGCCGAACACTGAAGCTTTCTTT. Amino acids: CASSQQPNTEAFF.

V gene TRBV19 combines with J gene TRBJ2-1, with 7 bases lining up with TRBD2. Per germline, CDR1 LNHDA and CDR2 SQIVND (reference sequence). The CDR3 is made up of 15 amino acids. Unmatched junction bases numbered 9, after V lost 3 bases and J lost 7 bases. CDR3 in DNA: TGTGCCAGTAGTATTGGGGCCTCGGGGGGTAATGAGCAGTTCTTC. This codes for CASSIGASGGNEQFF.

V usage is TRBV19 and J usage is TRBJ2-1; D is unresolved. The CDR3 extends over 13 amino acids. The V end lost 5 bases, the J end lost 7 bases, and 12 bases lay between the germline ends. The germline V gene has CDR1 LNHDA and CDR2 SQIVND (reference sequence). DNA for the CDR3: TGTGCCAGTAGTGGCCAGGACGGAAATGAGCAGTTCTTC. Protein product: CASSGQDGNEQFF. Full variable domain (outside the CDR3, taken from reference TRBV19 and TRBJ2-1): DGGITQSPKYLFRKEGQNVTLSCEQNLNHDAMYWYRQDPGQGLRLIYYSQIVNDFQKGDIAEGYSVSREKKESFPLTVTSAQKNPTAFYLCASSGQDGNEQFFGPGTRLTVL.

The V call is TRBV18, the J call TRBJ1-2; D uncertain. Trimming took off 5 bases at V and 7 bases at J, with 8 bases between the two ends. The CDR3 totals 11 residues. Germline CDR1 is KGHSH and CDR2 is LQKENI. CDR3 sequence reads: CASSSEVGYTF. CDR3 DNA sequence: TGTGCCAGCTCATCCGAGGTTGGCTACACCTTC.

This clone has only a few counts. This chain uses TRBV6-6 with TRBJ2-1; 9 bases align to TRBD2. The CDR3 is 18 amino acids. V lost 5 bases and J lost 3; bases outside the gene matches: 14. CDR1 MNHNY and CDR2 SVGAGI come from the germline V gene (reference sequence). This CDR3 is CASSHPTSGGNNYNEQFF. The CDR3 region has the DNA TGTGCCAGCAGTCACCCGACTAGCGGAGGGAATAACTACAATGAGCAGTTCTTC.

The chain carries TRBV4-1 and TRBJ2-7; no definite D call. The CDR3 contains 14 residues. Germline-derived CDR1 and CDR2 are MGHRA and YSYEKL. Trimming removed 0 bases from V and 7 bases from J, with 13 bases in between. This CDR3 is CASSQELSLGEQYF. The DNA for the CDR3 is TGCGCCAGCAGCCAAGAACTATCACTGGGGGAGCAGTACTTC.

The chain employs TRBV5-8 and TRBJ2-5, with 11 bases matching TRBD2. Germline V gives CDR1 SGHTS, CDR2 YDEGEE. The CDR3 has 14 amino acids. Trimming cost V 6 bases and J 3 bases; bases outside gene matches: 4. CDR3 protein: CASIPLAGEETQYF. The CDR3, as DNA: TGTGCCAGCATACCACTAGCGGGGGAAGAGACCCAGTACTTC.

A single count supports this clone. The CDR3 region has the DNA TGTGCCAGCAGCGTAGGGGACAGGGTTTACGAGCAGTACTTC. Translating gives CASSVGDRVYEQYF. V is TRBV9 and J is TRBJ2-7; TRBD1 matches at 9 bases. From germline, CDR1 is SGDLS and CDR2 YYNGEE. V was pared by 0 bases and J by 4 bases, with 2 bases of the junction left unmatched. There are 14 residues in the CDR3.

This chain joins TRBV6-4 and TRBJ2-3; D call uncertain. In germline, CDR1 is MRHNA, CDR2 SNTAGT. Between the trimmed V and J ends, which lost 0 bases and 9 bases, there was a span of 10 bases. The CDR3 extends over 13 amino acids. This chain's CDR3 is CASSDSIGNTQYF. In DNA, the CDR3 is TGTGCCAGCAGTGACTCAATTGGGAACACGCAGTATTTT.